This T cell receptor beta chain stems from a study of shared clonotypes between healthy human individuals. The wider study: Researchers assigned three CD4 naive, three CD4 memory, two CD8 naive and one CD8 memory plate to each donor.

General study points: Measured sharing among donors was expected to vary with sequencing depth.

Cells designated naive CD8 were CD45RO-negative and were positively selected for CCR7, with terminally differentiated effector memory CD45RA+ cells excluded. Concerning this clone itself: No antigen is known for it.

The test was conducted at deep level. Sorted-subset replicate PCR reactions contained 200 ng DNA, corresponding to tens of thousands of T cell genomes. Sequencing was performed with immunoSEQ multiplex PCR; in TCRdb, only in-frame clones are kept and a portion is missing. The sample records about 820,000 clones, 80% to 95% being singletons. CDR1 is MDHEN, CDR2 SYDVKM, per germline. This CDR3 has 16 residues. The germline V and J ends were trimmed by 3 bases and 0 bases, with 14 bases remaining between them. The V gene is TRBV28, the J gene TRBJ1-1; TRBD1 is a possible D gene (5 bases). This clonotype originated in a man aged 25 to 40 in good health. The sequencing input was naive CD8+ T cells sorted from blood. Written as DNA, the CDR3 is TGTGCCAGCAGTTTCGAACAGGCTTTCATGAACACTGAAGCTTTCTTT. Amino acids: CASSFEQAFMNTEAFF.